The rows below give T cell receptor beta chains drawn from one sample of a study of T-cell memory formation after mild COVID-19. TCRdb redid the calling of the 5' RACE reads with MiXCR, one entry per CDR3 protein. Among around 190,000 distinct CDR3 sequences listed, approximately 17% were seen once. Sequences were obtained from PBMCs or a T cell subset sorted from them (not recorded which). These receptors were taken from a young man who had mild COVID-19 (a few samples of this study predate the infection). Cell type and time point are not known. CDR3s include the opening cysteine and the closing phenylalanine or tryptophan. The D gene is left open where the match is weak. The size of a clone is reported for some rows only, either as once, few or many, or as a class for expanded clones.

CDR3nt: TGCGCCAGCAGCTTGCAAGGCCCTGATAATTCACCCCTCCACTTT
CDR3aa: CASSLQGPDNSPLHF
d_gene: -
abundance: few
j_gene: TRBJ1-6
v_gene: TRBV5-1

CDR3nt: TGTGCCAGCAGCTTATTCGGCCAAGAGACCCAGTACTTC
CDR3aa: CASSLFGQETQYF
d_gene: -
abundance: few
j_gene: TRBJ2-5
v_gene: TRBV7-9

CDR3nt: TGTGCCAGCAGCCTAGGACATAATCAGCCCCAGCATTTT
CDR3aa: CASSLGHNQPQHF
d_gene: -
abundance: few
j_gene: TRBJ1-5
v_gene: TRBV7-3

CDR3nt: TGTGCCAGCAGCCGGACAGGGGGCGAGAGGCCCCAGCATTTT
CDR3aa: CASSRTGGERPQHF
d_gene: TRBD1
abundance: -
j_gene: TRBJ1-5
v_gene: TRBV7-2

CDR3nt: TGTGCCAGCAGCTCTGCGGTCCAAGAGACCCAGTACTTC
CDR3aa: CASSSAVQETQYF
d_gene: -
abundance: -
j_gene: TRBJ2-5
v_gene: TRBV7-3

CDR3nt: TGCAGTGCCCGTCGGATAATAGCTTTCTTT
CDR3aa: CSARRIIAFF
d_gene: -
abundance: few
j_gene: TRBJ1-1
v_gene: TRBV20-1

CDR3nt: TGCGCCAGCAGCTTTCCTGCTAGCGGGGGGTACCCTAGCACAGATACGCAGTATTTT
CDR3aa: CASSFPASGGYPSTDTQYF
d_gene: TRBD2
abundance: few
j_gene: TRBJ2-3
v_gene: TRBV5-1

CDR3nt: TGTGCCAGCTCACCACCACCGCAAGAGACCCAGTACTTC
CDR3aa: CASSPPPQETQYF
d_gene: -
abundance: -
j_gene: TRBJ2-5
v_gene: TRBV18

CDR3nt: TGTGCCAGCAGCCTTACCAGGGGGTCCGGGGAGCTGTTTTTT
CDR3aa: CASSLTRGSGELFF
d_gene: TRBD1
abundance: -
j_gene: TRBJ2-2
v_gene: TRBV28

CDR3nt: TGTGCCAGCTCACCACCAGGCACTCGTGGCTCTGGAAACACCATATATTTT
CDR3aa: CASSPPGTRGSGNTIYF
d_gene: -
abundance: -
j_gene: TRBJ1-3
v_gene: TRBV18

CDR3nt: TGTGCCAGCAAGAAGCGGGGGGGCCTTACCGGGGAGCTGTTTTTT
CDR3aa: CASKKRGGLTGELFF
d_gene: TRBD2
abundance: -
j_gene: TRBJ2-2
v_gene: TRBV7-2

CDR3nt: TGTGCCAGCAGTTTTGGGACCCACTGGGAGGGCTACACCTTC
CDR3aa: CASSFGTHWEGYTF
d_gene: -
abundance: -
j_gene: TRBJ1-2
v_gene: TRBV28

CDR3nt: TGTGCCAGCAGCCCCAGCCGGGGGTCCCTCTCGCAGTTCTTC
CDR3aa: CASSPSRGSLSQFF
d_gene: -
abundance: few
j_gene: TRBJ2-1
v_gene: TRBV7-2

CDR3nt: TGTGCCAGCCAAAAGGGGCCCCTGGCCTCGGGCACTGAAGCTTTCTTT
CDR3aa: CASQKGPLASGTEAFF
d_gene: -
abundance: few
j_gene: TRBJ1-1
v_gene: TRBV7-9

CDR3nt: TGCGCCAGCAGCTCGGGACAGGGATCGACGTATGGCTACACCTTC
CDR3aa: CASSSGQGSTYGYTF
d_gene: TRBD1
abundance: once
j_gene: TRBJ1-2
v_gene: TRBV5-1

CDR3nt: TGTGCCAGCAGCCAAGATGCAGGGGAAGCTTTCTTT
CDR3aa: CASSQDAGEAFF
d_gene: -
abundance: -
j_gene: TRBJ1-1
v_gene: TRBV3-1

CDR3nt: TGTGCCAGCAGTTACAGGGTCGTTGGAGAGACCCAGTACTTC
CDR3aa: CASSYRVVGETQYF
d_gene: -
abundance: -
j_gene: TRBJ2-5
v_gene: TRBV6-2/TRBV6-3

CDR3nt: TGCGCCAGCAGCTTGTGGGCCGATGAGCAGTTCTTC
CDR3aa: CASSLWADEQFF
d_gene: -
abundance: few
j_gene: TRBJ2-1
v_gene: TRBV5-1

CDR3nt: TGCGCCAGCAGCTTTGCCAGGGGGCGGACCAACGCCGGGGAGCTGTTTTTT
CDR3aa: CASSFARGRTNAGELFF
d_gene: TRBD1
abundance: few
j_gene: TRBJ2-2
v_gene: TRBV5-1

CDR3nt: TGCGCCAGCAGCCCCGAATGGGGGTTCATTCAGTACTTC
CDR3aa: CASSPEWGFIQYF
d_gene: -
abundance: many
j_gene: TRBJ2-4
v_gene: TRBV4-3

CDR3nt: TGTGCTAGTGCCTCTGGACAGTCGAACACTGAAGCTTTCTTT
CDR3aa: CASASGQSNTEAFF
d_gene: -
abundance: -
j_gene: TRBJ1-1
v_gene: TRBV12-5

CDR3nt: TGTGCTAGCAGCCCAGGGGACTCCTTCAGTGACCAGTACTTC
CDR3aa: CASSPGDSFSDQYF
d_gene: -
abundance: many
j_gene: TRBJ2-5
v_gene: TRBV7-7

CDR3nt: TGTGCCAGCTCACCCACAGGGGCCTCTAACTATGGCTACACCTTC
CDR3aa: CASSPTGASNYGYTF
d_gene: TRBD1
abundance: -
j_gene: TRBJ1-2
v_gene: TRBV18

CDR3nt: TGTGCCAGCAGGCAAATTAGGAATGAGCAGTTCTTC
CDR3aa: CASRQIRNEQFF
d_gene: -
abundance: -
j_gene: TRBJ2-1
v_gene: TRBV12-3/TRBV12-4

CDR3nt: TGTGCCAGCCACCGGGACATCGTTCGGGGTTTGGAAGCTTTCTTT
CDR3aa: CASHRDIVRGLEAFF
d_gene: -
abundance: few
j_gene: TRBJ1-1
v_gene: TRBV2

CDR3nt: TGTGCCAGCAGCCTCTACGGCGGGTCGTACGAGCAGTACTTC
CDR3aa: CASSLYGGSYEQYF
d_gene: -
abundance: -
j_gene: TRBJ2-7
v_gene: TRBV7-8

CDR3nt: TGTGCCAGCAGTGCGAGGGTGAGAAGTAAAGTTTTCTTT
CDR3aa: CASSARVRSKVFF
d_gene: -
abundance: -
j_gene: TRBJ1-1
v_gene: TRBV2

CDR3nt: TGTGCCAGCAGTTTCTCCGGACAGGGCTATGGCTACACCTTC
CDR3aa: CASSFSGQGYGYTF
d_gene: TRBD1
abundance: -
j_gene: TRBJ1-2
v_gene: TRBV28

CDR3nt: TGCGCCAGCAGCCTAGAAACAGGGGGGTCCGGAAAACTGTTTTTT
CDR3aa: CASSLETGGSGKLFF
d_gene: TRBD1
abundance: -
j_gene: TRBJ1-4
v_gene: TRBV4-3

CDR3nt: TGTGCCAGCAGCTTAGCTGGGGACGTCACAGATACGCAGTATTTT
CDR3aa: CASSLAGDVTDTQYF
d_gene: -
abundance: -
j_gene: TRBJ2-3
v_gene: TRBV7-9

CDR3nt: TGCGCCAGCAGCTCCCGGCTAGTTGGGGGCATTGATACGCAGTATTTT
CDR3aa: CASSSRLVGGIDTQYF
d_gene: -
abundance: -
j_gene: TRBJ2-3
v_gene: TRBV5-1

CDR3nt: TGTGCCAGCAGCTTGGGTGGCGGGGGGGGCACAGATACGCAGTATTTT
CDR3aa: CASSLGGGGGTDTQYF
d_gene: TRBD2
abundance: -
j_gene: TRBJ2-3
v_gene: TRBV5-4

CDR3nt: TGTGCCAGTCGTCTGGGGACAGGGGGCTTTACTTTGGCTGAAGCTTTCTTT
CDR3aa: CASRLGTGGFTLAEAFF
d_gene: TRBD1
abundance: -
j_gene: TRBJ1-1
v_gene: TRBV27

CDR3nt: TGTGCCAGCAGCTTTCCTCCCGGGACCCAGTACTTC
CDR3aa: CASSFPPGTQYF
d_gene: -
abundance: -
j_gene: TRBJ2-5
v_gene: TRBV7-2

CDR3nt: TGTGCCAGCAGTGAAGCGCGGACAGGCGAGCAGTACTTC
CDR3aa: CASSEARTGEQYF
d_gene: TRBD1
abundance: few
j_gene: TRBJ2-7
v_gene: TRBV2

CDR3nt: TGTGCCAGCAGTGGCGCAGGGGGCTCTGGGGCCAACGTCCTGACTTTC
CDR3aa: CASSGAGGSGANVLTF
d_gene: TRBD1
abundance: -
j_gene: TRBJ2-6
v_gene: TRBV25-1

CDR3nt: TGCGCCAGCAGCTACGTTCCGGGGACAGGGTTTTACGAGCAGTACTTC
CDR3aa: CASSYVPGTGFYEQYF
d_gene: TRBD1
abundance: few
j_gene: TRBJ2-7
v_gene: TRBV5-1

CDR3nt: TGTGCCAGCAGCTCCCGGACCTGGGAAGATACGCAGTATTTT
CDR3aa: CASSSRTWEDTQYF
d_gene: -
abundance: few
j_gene: TRBJ2-3
v_gene: TRBV11-2

CDR3nt: TGTGCCAGCAGCCCGGAACTAGCGGGCACAGATACGCAGTATTTT
CDR3aa: CASSPELAGTDTQYF
d_gene: TRBD2
abundance: -
j_gene: TRBJ2-3
v_gene: TRBV7-3

CDR3nt: TGCGCCAGCAGCCTGACAGGGCAACAGAGATCCTACGAGCAGTACTTC
CDR3aa: CASSLTGQQRSYEQYF
d_gene: TRBD1
abundance: few
j_gene: TRBJ2-7
v_gene: TRBV5-1

CDR3nt: TGCAGTGCTAGTCTAGCGGGGGGCACAGATACGCAGTATTTT
CDR3aa: CSASLAGGTDTQYF
d_gene: TRBD2
abundance: few
j_gene: TRBJ2-3
v_gene: TRBV20-1

CDR3nt: TGTGCCAGCAGCTTAAGTGTGTACGAGCAGTACTTC
CDR3aa: CASSLSVYEQYF
d_gene: -
abundance: few
j_gene: TRBJ2-7
v_gene: TRBV7-9

CDR3nt: TGTGCCAGCACCAACAGGGAAGGCGATCAGCCCCAGCATTTT
CDR3aa: CASTNREGDQPQHF
d_gene: -
abundance: few
j_gene: TRBJ1-5
v_gene: TRBV12-3/TRBV12-4

CDR3nt: TGTGCCAGCTCACCGGGAACCCAGCCCAGGGTCCTCTATGGCTACACCTTC
CDR3aa: CASSPGTQPRVLYGYTF
d_gene: -
abundance: -
j_gene: TRBJ1-2
v_gene: TRBV18

CDR3nt: TGCGCCAGCAGCTCACTGGACACGGCCGTGGGGACCCAGTACTTC
CDR3aa: CASSSLDTAVGTQYF
d_gene: -
abundance: few
j_gene: TRBJ2-5
v_gene: TRBV5-1

CDR3nt: TGCGCCAGCATCCGACCCGGATCCGATACGCAGTATTTT
CDR3aa: CASIRPGSDTQYF
d_gene: -
abundance: -
j_gene: TRBJ2-3
v_gene: TRBV5-1

CDR3nt: TGTGCCAGCAGTACCTGGACAGGGGGCTTGGTGGATACGCAGTATTTT
CDR3aa: CASSTWTGGLVDTQYF
d_gene: TRBD1
abundance: -
j_gene: TRBJ2-3
v_gene: TRBV6-5

CDR3nt: TGCAGCGTTGAAGATGATGCCCCCGGCAGTCGCGGAGCTTTCTTT
CDR3aa: CSVEDDAPGSRGAFF
d_gene: -
abundance: -
j_gene: TRBJ1-1
v_gene: TRBV29-1

CDR3nt: TGTGCCAGCAGTAGGGAATCTGGGGCCAACGTCCTGACTTTC
CDR3aa: CASSRESGANVLTF
d_gene: -
abundance: -
j_gene: TRBJ2-6
v_gene: TRBV27

CDR3nt: TGTGCCAGCATGGTTGCGGACAACTATGGCTACACCTTC
CDR3aa: CASMVADNYGYTF
d_gene: -
abundance: once
j_gene: TRBJ1-2
v_gene: TRBV28

CDR3nt: TGTGCCACCAGCTTGTCACCCCTCCACTTT
CDR3aa: CATSLSPLHF
d_gene: -
abundance: -
j_gene: TRBJ1-6
v_gene: TRBV6-1

CDR3nt: TGTGCCAGCAGCCAAGGAAAGTCTGGTCCCAGGAGTGGCTACACCTTC
CDR3aa: CASSQGKSGPRSGYTF
d_gene: -
abundance: -
j_gene: TRBJ1-2
v_gene: TRBV4-2

CDR3nt: TGTGCCAGCAGCGTAGGTCCCCGTGCAGATACGCAGTATTTT
CDR3aa: CASSVGPRADTQYF
d_gene: -
abundance: -
j_gene: TRBJ2-3
v_gene: TRBV9

CDR3nt: TGTGCCACCAGTGAGGGCCGGGACAGGAGGACAGATACGCAGTATTTT
CDR3aa: CATSEGRDRRTDTQYF
d_gene: TRBD1
abundance: few
j_gene: TRBJ2-3
v_gene: TRBV24-1

CDR3nt: TGTGCCAGCAGCTCCGGACTAGCGGAACAAGAGACCCAGTACTTC
CDR3aa: CASSSGLAEQETQYF
d_gene: TRBD2
abundance: few
j_gene: TRBJ2-5
v_gene: TRBV11-3

CDR3nt: TGCGCCAGCAGCCCCGGGACAGCGAACTCCTACGAGCAGTACTTC
CDR3aa: CASSPGTANSYEQYF
d_gene: TRBD1
abundance: -
j_gene: TRBJ2-7
v_gene: TRBV5-1